This T cell receptor (beta chain) was identified in a study of T cell responses to AZD1222 COVID-19 vaccine. Study-level results: Once two AZD1222 doses were given, Spike-specific TCR breadth and depth went up. Clonal diversity was possibly underestimated, and white British individuals and females predominated among donors. Close to half of all spike-specific TCRs reportedly target regions of the variants that are unmutated.

Comments on this clone: The antigen remains undetermined.

From germline, CDR1 is LGHNA and CDR2 YNFKEQ. The CDR3 sequence is 15 residues long. Trimming took 4 bases from V and 0 from J, leaving 10 bases between them. The method was immunoSEQ multiplex PCR; TCRdb's version includes in-frame clones alone and lacks a portion of them. The sample has 120,000 to 150,000 clones; around nine tenths are singletons. The chain links TRBV4-2 to TRBJ2-4, with D possibly matching TRBD2 (5 bases). The source material was peripheral blood, sampled on day 0 of AZD1222 vaccination. The clonotype comes from an adult in good health. The CDR3 DNA reads TGTGCCAGCAGCCCGGACTTACTAGCCAAAAACATTCAGTACTTC. Translated: CASSPDLLAKNIQYF.